What follows is one T cell receptor (beta chain) and its context. Between the trimmed V and J ends, which lost 6 bases and 0 bases, there was a span of 7 bases. The CDR3 has 13 residues. The entry originates in a study of blood T cell repertoires in COVID-19. About the study: From T cells, B-cell-depleted T cells, or PBMCs came the material, which was cDNA or gDNA.

Measured with immunoSEQ multiplex PCR; TCRdb has only the in-frame clones, and not every one. The table shows 250,000 to 350,000 clones, with about nine tenths occurring only once. Enrolment of Seattle patients took place during active infection, and they were followed longitudinally. J is TRBJ2-3 and V is TRBV12-3 or TRBV12-4; no clear D gene. This receptor was obtained from a woman under 40 with COVID-19, enrolled during active disease. The sequencing input was peripheral blood. For the CDR3, the DNA is TGTGCCAGCAGCACCTATAGCACAGATACGCAGTATTTT. Translation gives CASSTYSTDTQYF.